One sample yielded the 9 T cell receptor beta chains listed below, sequenced in a study of tumor-infiltrating lymphocytes in oesophageal squamous cell carcinoma. In TCRdb, the PCR reads were re-called with MiXCR into one record per CDR3 protein. Of about 21,000 distinct CDR3 sequences in the sample, about two fifths were seen once. The sequenced sample was esophageal tumor tissue. The source of these receptors is a male donor with esophageal squamous cell carcinoma.

Points on this clonotype: The CDR3 does not close with the conserved phenylalanine or tryptophan, likely indicating a read error. It is unclear where the CDR3 begins or ends on the DNA, so no DNA is shown, and the CDR3 is as TCRdb lists it. The rearrangement joins TRBV6-6 to TRBJ2-5. The V gene's germline CDR1 is MNHNY and CDR2 SVGAGI (reference sequence). The CDR3 comprises 9 residues, both ends counted. The CDR3 sequence is CASSYPIKT.

This clonotype was seen many times. This chain connects TRBV19 to TRBJ1-4; 10 bases match TRBD1. The V and J ends lost 4 bases and 12 bases, in that order; junction bases with no gene match: 2. Germline lookup yields CDR1 LNHDA and CDR2 SQIVND (reference sequence). The CDR3 runs to 12 residues. This CDR3 is CASSTDRGQLFF. Written as DNA, the CDR3 is TGTGCCAGTAGTACCGACAGGGGGCAACTGTTTTTT.

This clonotype was counted at least ten times. The chain combines TRBV7-9 with TRBJ2-1; 7 bases map to TRBD2. V was pared by 5 bases and J by 4 bases, with 11 bases of the junction left unmatched. From germline, CDR1 is SEHNR and CDR2 FQNEAQ (reference sequence). The CDR3 sequence is 16 residues long. The CDR3 loop is CASSPWGSSGYNEQFF. The CDR3 region has the DNA TGTGCCAGCAGCCCCTGGGGGTCTAGCGGATACAATGAGCAGTTCTTC.

The chain couples TRBV6-4 to TRBJ2-3, with TRBD2 matching over 10 bases. J lost 1 base, V lost 6 bases, and 4 bases had no gene match. This CDR3 has 15 amino acids. Germline CDR1 and CDR2: MRHNA and SNTAGT. In DNA form, the CDR3 reads TGTGCCAGCAGCCCGAGCGGGGGGGGCACAGATACGCAGTATTTT. It yields the protein CASSPSGGGTDTQYF.

This clonotype was picked up a small number of times. This chain links TRBV7-6 with TRBJ2-1; either TRBD1 or TRBD2 may supply D (5 bases each). The CDR3 spans 17 residues. Germline lookup yields CDR1 SGHVS and CDR2 FNYEAQ. Trimming cost V 4 bases and J 2 bases, with 18 bases left between them. CDR3 in amino acids: CASSSGSGQGPYNEQFF. The CDR3 coding sequence is TGTGCCAGCAGCTCGGGGTCGGGGCAGGGCCCCTACAATGAGCAGTTCTTC.

There are many counts of this clonotype. The chain has TRBV24-1 and TRBJ2-1; 9 bases are shared with TRBD2. The CDR3 is 17 residues long. J gave up 3 bases and V 2 bases, and 7 bases lay outside the gene matches. Germline V gene sequence: CDR1 KGHDR, CDR2 SFDVKD. The CDR3 reads CATSDSAGGIHYNEQFF. In nucleotides, the CDR3 is TGTGCCACCAGTGATTCAGCGGGGGGCATTCACTACAATGAGCAGTTCTTC.

The V and J genes are TRBV5-6 and TRBJ2-2; 11 bases line up with TRBD2. V was clipped by 2 bases and J by 6 bases; unmatched bases: 6. Germline CDR1 and CDR2: SGHDT and YYEEEE. The CDR3 contains 16 residues. The CDR3 here is CASSFPSGGPPGELFF. The CDR3 nucleotides read TGTGCCAGCAGCTTCCCTAGCGGGGGGCCCCCCGGGGAGCTGTTTTTT.

The chain couples TRBV11-2 to TRBJ2-7; a weak D match, TRBD2 (5 bases). The DNA end is a closer match to TRBJ2-5, so the J assignment may be wrong. The CDR3 sequence is 16 residues long. Germline V gene lookup returns CDR1 SGHAT and CDR2 FQNNGV. The CDR3 spells CASSPIGEGSLETQYF. DNA for the CDR3: TGTGCCAGCAGCCCCATCGGGGAAGGGAGTCTGGAGACCCAGTACTTC.

Concerning this clonotype: The CDR3 does not end in the conserved phenylalanine or tryptophan, so this is likely a read error. The limits of the CDR3 on the DNA are not certain, so only TCRdb's listed CDR3 is given. The chain carries TRBV7-6 and TRBJ2-1; the table's D gene call, TRBD2, was not cross checked with the DNA. Inclusive of both ends, the CDR3 amounts to 18 amino acids. Looked up from germline, CDR1 is SGHVS and CDR2 is FNYEAQ. The CDR3 sequence: CASSSGSGQGPYEQYFGS.